A single sample is the source of the 27 T cell receptor beta chains below, sequenced in a study of T-cell memory formation after mild COVID-19. TCRdb redid the calling of the 5' RACE reads with MiXCR, one entry per CDR3 protein. The table has about 600,000 distinct CDR3 sequences, approximately 21% seen once; the top ten hold about 8.7%. The sequenced sample consisted of PBMCs or a T cell subset sorted from them (not recorded which). The receptors originated from an adult woman who had mild COVID-19 (a few samples of this study predate the infection). Cell type and time point are not known.

This clonotype was detected only a few times. The rearrangement joins TRBV2 to TRBJ2-7; the D gene could be TRBD1 or TRBD2 (6 bases each). V lost 4 bases and J 3 bases, leaving 16 bases between the germline ends. This CDR3 is 15 amino acids long. Germline values: CDR1 SNHLY, CDR2 FYNNEI. The CDR3 region has the DNA TGTGCCAGCAGTGCGTCTTCGGGGGCGAACTACGAGCAGTACTTC. Amino acid sequence: CASSASSGANYEQYF.

This clonotype was seen only a few times. V gene TRBV6-5 combines with J gene TRBJ2-7; 9 bases line up with TRBD1. The CDR3 runs to 15 residues. Germline CDR1 MNHEY, CDR2 SVGAGI. J lost 3 bases, V lost 6 bases, and 9 bases had no gene match. As DNA, the CDR3 is TGTGCCAGCAGCCCTACAGGGGGACAGGGCTACGAGCAGTACTTC. Protein product: CASSPTGGQGYEQYF.

The chain joins TRBV5-1 to TRBJ2-1; TRBD2 matches 8 bases. The CDR3 contains 16 residues. Germline CDR1 reads SGHRS; CDR2 reads YFSETQ. Trimming took 6 bases from V and 0 from J; bases not matched to a gene: 8. In DNA, the CDR3 is TGCGCCAGCACCCTTTTAGCGGGGAGCTCCTACAATGAGCAGTTCTTC. This sequence encodes CASTLLAGSSYNEQFF.

This clonotype came up many times. The chain recombines TRBV24-1 with TRBJ1-1; D is unclear. The germline V and J ends were trimmed by 4 bases and 3 bases, with 5 bases remaining between them. The CDR3 sequence is 12 residues long. From germline, CDR1 is KGHDR and CDR2 SFDVKD. CDR3 DNA sequence: TGTGCCACCAGTGACCGGGACACTGAAGCTTTCTTT. Residues: CATSDRDTEAFF.

This chain joins TRBV9 and TRBJ2-1; maybe TRBD2 (5 bases). The CDR3 length is 17 residues. Trimming took 0 bases from V and 3 from J, leaving 16 bases between them. Germline V gene sequence: CDR1 SGDLS, CDR2 YYNGEE. The CDR3: CASSVDEGSPLYNEQFF. The CDR3 region has the DNA TGTGCCAGCAGCGTAGATGAGGGATCCCCCCTCTACAATGAGCAGTTCTTC.

This chain connects TRBV7-2 to TRBJ2-7; 8 bases match TRBD2. The CDR3 length is 17 residues. V lost 1 base, J lost 0 bases, and 8 bases stayed unmatched. Germline CDR1 SGHTA, CDR2 FQGNSA. The CDR3 DNA is TGTGCCAGCAGCTTAGGCACGGGAGGGCGCTCCTCCTACGAGCAGTACTTC. It is translated as CASSLGTGGRSSYEQYF.

The chain couples TRBV3-1 to TRBJ1-1, with no clear D. Germline values: CDR1 LGHDT, CDR2 YNNKEL (reference sequence). The CDR3 is made up of 12 amino acids. Trimming removed 1 base from V and 6 bases from J, with 6 bases in between. The CDR3 sequence is CASSQGRSEAFF. The CDR3 DNA sequence: TGTGCCAGCAGCCAAGGACGATCTGAAGCTTTCTTT.

Only a few counts were recorded for this clonotype. J is TRBJ1-2 and V is TRBV7-9, with a tentative D call TRBD1 (5 bases). CDR3 length: 15 residues. Between the trimmed V and J ends, which lost 1 base and 3 bases, there was a span of 12 bases. Germline loops: CDR1 SEHNR, CDR2 FQNEAQ (reference sequence). The CDR3 sequence: CASSLGAQGDYGYTF. The DNA for the CDR3 is TGTGCCAGCAGCTTAGGGGCCCAGGGTGACTATGGCTACACCTTC.

The genes are TRBV4-1 and TRBJ1-2, with 11 bases fitting TRBD1. The CDR3 sequence is 20 residues long. Germline assignment: CDR1 MGHRA and CDR2 YSYEKL. With 0 bases clipped from V and 7 bases from J, the junction kept 19 bases outside the gene matches. The CDR3 DNA reads as TGCGCCAGCAGCCAAGATCCATGGACAGGGGGCATTCTGAAGAGGGGTGGCTACACCTTC. This gives the protein CASSQDPWTGGILKRGGYTF.

The sample holds a few counts of this clonotype. This sequence joins TRBV20-1 and TRBJ1-3, with TRBD1 as a possible D gene (5 bases). The germline CDR1 and CDR2 sequences are DFQATT and SNEGSKA (reference sequence). The CDR3 length is 17 residues. V shed 0 bases and J shed 4 bases, with 19 bases lying between them. The CDR3 nucleotides read TGCAGTGCTAGAGATGCCCCTCGGTACAGGTCGGGAAACACCATATATTTT. Translated: CSARDAPRYRSGNTIYF.

The chain is built from TRBV20-1 and TRBJ1-6; the match to TRBD1 covers 7 bases. Germline V gene sequence: CDR1 DFQATT, CDR2 SNEGSKA (reference sequence). The CDR3 sequence is 15 residues long. The junction had 10 bases not matched to a gene; V was cut back by 6 bases and J by 5 bases. CDR3 amino acids: CSARDRLTNNSPLHF. The DNA of the CDR3 is TGCAGTGCAAGGGACAGATTAACTAATAATTCACCCCTCCACTTT.

V and J are TRBV7-2 and TRBJ1-5; perhaps TRBD1 as D (5 bases). Germline loops: CDR1 SGHTA, CDR2 FQGNSA. CDR3 length: 14 residues. The ends were cut back, 0 bases at V and 8 bases at J, with 11 bases in the middle. The CDR3 reads CASSLAGRVEPQHF. The DNA of the CDR3 is TGTGCCAGCAGCTTAGCCGGCAGGGTAGAGCCCCAGCATTTT. Full variable domain (remainder filled in from reference TRBV7-2 and TRBJ1-5): GAGVSQSPSNKVTEKGKDVELRCDPISGHTALYWYRQSLGQGLEFLIYFQGNSAPDKSGLPSDRFSAERTGGSVSTLTIQRTQQEDSAVYLCASSLAGRVEPQHFGDGTRLSIL.

The J gene is TRBJ1-4, the V gene TRBV4-1; 11 bases line up with TRBD1. CDR1 and CDR2 from the germline V gene are MGHRA and YSYEKL. With 5 bases clipped from V and 5 bases from J, the junction kept 4 bases outside the gene matches. The CDR3 has 15 residues. The CDR3 DNA follows: TGCGCCAGCAGCAAGGGACAGGGGGAGAATGAAAAACTGTTTTTT. Translating it yields CASSKGQGENEKLFF.

This clonotype was detected a few times. The chain joins TRBV12-3 or TRBV12-4 to TRBJ1-2, with TRBD1 matching over 10 bases. The junction had 6 bases not matched to a gene; V was cut back by 5 bases and J by 6 bases. The CDR3 extends over 14 amino acids. This CDR3 reads CASSPGDRGHGYTF. The DNA for the CDR3 is TGTGCCAGCAGTCCCGGCGACAGGGGGCATGGCTACACCTTC.

This clonotype was observed a handful of times. The V gene is TRBV5-1, the J gene TRBJ1-1, with 7 bases aligning to TRBD1. J lost 1 base, V lost 4 bases, and 7 bases had no gene match. The CDR3 has 15 residues. Germline CDR1 reads SGHRS; CDR2 reads YFSETQ. The CDR3 loop is CASSDRQGGNTEAFF. The CDR3 DNA follows: TGCGCCAGCAGCGACCGACAGGGAGGGAACACTGAAGCTTTCTTT.

This chain links TRBV4-1 with TRBJ2-1; D is undetermined. This CDR3 is built from 15 residues. Trimming left V 0 bases short and J 3 bases short, with 9 bases between. Germline CDR1 MGHRA, CDR2 YSYEKL. Here the CDR3 DNA reads TGCGCCAGCAGCCAAGATTTAAACAGCTACAATGAGCAGTTCTTC. It yields the protein CASSQDLNSYNEQFF.

This chain uses TRBV7-9 with TRBJ1-2; D may be TRBD1 (6 bases). Germline lookup yields CDR1 SEHNR and CDR2 FQNEAQ (reference sequence). Trimming took off 5 bases at V and 3 bases at J, with 16 bases between the two ends. The CDR3 covers 15 residues. The CDR3 DNA reads as TGTGCCAGCAGCCCCGTTTCACACAGGGACTATGGCTACACCTTC. It encodes CASSPVSHRDYGYTF.

The V and J genes are TRBV30 and TRBJ1-1; TRBD1 agrees at 7 bases. The CDR3 is 13 amino acids. The germline gives CDR1 GTSNPN, CDR2 SVGIG (reference sequence). Trimming cost V 3 bases and J 1 base; bases outside gene matches: 2. The chain's CDR3 is CAWRHRGNTEAFF. The CDR3 DNA is TGTGCCTGGAGGCACAGGGGGAACACTGAAGCTTTCTTT. The whole variable domain, filled in from reference TRBV30 and TRBJ1-1, reads SQTIHQWPATLVQPVGSPLSLECTVEGTSNPNLYWYRQAAGRGLQLLFYSVGIGQISSEVPQNLSASRPQDRQFILSSKKLLLSDSGFYLCAWRHRGNTEAFFGQGTRLTVV.

In this sample, this clonotype turned up a few times. The V and J genes are TRBV12-3 or TRBV12-4 and TRBJ2-2; D gene ambiguous. The CDR3 extends over 14 amino acids. Trimming removed 6 bases at V and 3 bases at J, with 11 bases between. The CDR3 sequence: CASSLLVYTGELFF. The CDR3 DNA follows: TGTGCCAGCAGCCTCCTAGTTTACACCGGGGAGCTGTTTTTT.

The rearrangement links TRBV12-3 or TRBV12-4 to TRBJ1-5, with no clear D. This CDR3 spans 16 amino acids. Trimming shortened V by 2 bases and J by 2 bases, and 13 bases separated the two germline ends. In nucleotides, the CDR3 is TGTGCCAGCAGTTTATTTGGAGGTACGGGCAATCAGCCCCAGCATTTT. Translated, it gives CASSLFGGTGNQPQHF.

This rearrangement joins TRBV12-5 to TRBJ2-6, with D possibly TRBD1 on 8 matching bases. CDR1 LGHNT and CDR2 FRNRAP come from the germline V gene. Trimming removed 1 base at V and 2 bases at J, with 18 bases between. The CDR3 is made up of 19 amino acids. The CDR3 nucleotides are TGTGCTAGTGGTTTGGCGACAGGGGAGGGGACGCCTGGGGCCAACGTCCTGACTTTC. Encoded protein: CASGLATGEGTPGANVLTF.

A single count supports this clonotype. The V gene is TRBV3-1, the J gene TRBJ2-7; maybe TRBD1 (5 bases). There are 15 residues in the CDR3. Per germline, CDR1 LGHDT and CDR2 YNNKEL (reference sequence). V lost 1 base to trimming and J lost 6 bases, with 16 bases between them. The CDR3 sequence is CASSQGGRILGEQYF. The CDR3 coding sequence is TGTGCCAGCAGCCAAGGGGGCAGGATACTCGGCGAGCAGTACTTC.

V usage is TRBV2 and J usage is TRBJ2-7; no clear D gene. The CDR3 is 13 residues long. Trimming removed 1 base from V and 6 bases from J, with 10 bases in between. Germline-derived CDR1 and CDR2 are SNHLY and FYNNEI. The CDR3 region is CASSEDAAAEQYF. CDR3 DNA sequence: TGTGCCAGCAGTGAAGACGCGGCAGCCGAGCAGTACTTC.

Concerning this clonotype itself: This clone may be a read error of a much larger clone one base away. This chain connects TRBV12-3 or TRBV12-4 to TRBJ2-5; perhaps TRBD1 as D (5 bases). The CDR3 contains 13 residues. The ends were cut back, 6 bases at V and 1 base at J, with 9 bases in the middle. The CDR3 region is CASSTTVQETQYF. Written as DNA, the CDR3 is TGTGCCAGCAGCACGACAGTCCAAGAGACCCAGTACTTC.

This clonotype came up many times. This chain uses TRBV2 with TRBJ1-2; unclear D gene. CDR1 SNHLY and CDR2 FYNNEI come from the germline V gene. The CDR3 has 14 residues. Trimming stripped 0 bases from V and 2 bases from J, with 7 bases between. CDR3 region: CASSEARRNYGYTF. The CDR3 DNA reads TGTGCCAGCAGTGAAGCGCGAAGAAACTATGGCTACACCTTC. Full variable domain (outside the CDR3, taken from reference TRBV2 and TRBJ1-2): EPEVTQTPSHQVTQMGQEVILRCVPISNHLYFYWYRQILGQKVEFLVSFYNNEISEKSEIFDDQFSVERPDGSNFTLKIRSTKLEDSAMYFCASSEARRNYGYTFGSGTRLTVV.

The rearrangement joins TRBV5-1 to TRBJ2-6; D is uncertain. Per the germline V gene, CDR1 is SGHRS and CDR2 is YFSETQ. This CDR3 contains 15 residues. The V end lost 0 bases, the J end lost 4 bases, and 8 bases lay between the germline ends. The CDR3 is CASSLDPSGANVLTF. CDR3 DNA sequence: TGCGCCAGCAGCTTGGACCCTTCAGGGGCCAACGTCCTGACTTTC.

This sequence joins TRBV12-3 or TRBV12-4 and TRBJ1-2; 8 nucleotides agree with TRBD1. The CDR3 is made up of 13 amino acids. The V segment lost 5 bases and the J segment 6 bases; nucleotides outside the gene matches: 5. Here the CDR3 DNA reads TGTGCCAGCAGTGGACAGGGACTCCATGGCTACACCTTC. Its protein product is CASSGQGLHGYTF.